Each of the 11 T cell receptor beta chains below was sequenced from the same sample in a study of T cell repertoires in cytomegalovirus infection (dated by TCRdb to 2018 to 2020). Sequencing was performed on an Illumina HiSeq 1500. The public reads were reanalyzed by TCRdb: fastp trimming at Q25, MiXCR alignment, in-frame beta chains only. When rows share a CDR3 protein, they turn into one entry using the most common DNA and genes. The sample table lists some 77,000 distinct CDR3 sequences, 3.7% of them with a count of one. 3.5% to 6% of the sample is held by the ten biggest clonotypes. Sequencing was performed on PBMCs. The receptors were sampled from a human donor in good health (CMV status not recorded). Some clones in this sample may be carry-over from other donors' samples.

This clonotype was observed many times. The CDR3 is CASSHPSRLAGTPVWDTQYF. CDR3 nucleotides: TGCGCCAGCAGCCATCCCTCGAGACTAGCGGGGACCCCTGTTTGGGATACGCAGTATTTT. The chain carries TRBV4-1 and TRBJ2-3; 11 nucleotides align to TRBD2. With 3 bases clipped from V and 6 bases from J, the junction kept 20 bases outside the gene matches. The CDR3 runs to 20 residues. Germline-derived CDR1 and CDR2 are MGHRA and YSYEKL.

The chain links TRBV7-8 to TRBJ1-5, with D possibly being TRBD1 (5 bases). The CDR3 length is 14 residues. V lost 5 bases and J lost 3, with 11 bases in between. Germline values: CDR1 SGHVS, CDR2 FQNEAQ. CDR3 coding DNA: TGTGCCAGCAGCGGTGGAGGGGACAATCAGCCCCAGCATTTT. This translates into CASSGGGDNQPQHF.

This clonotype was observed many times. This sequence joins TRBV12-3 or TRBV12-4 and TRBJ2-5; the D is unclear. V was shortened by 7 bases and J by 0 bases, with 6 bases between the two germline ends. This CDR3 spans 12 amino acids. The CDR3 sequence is CASTEYQETQYF. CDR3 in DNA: TGTGCCAGCACCGAATACCAAGAGACCCAGTACTTC.

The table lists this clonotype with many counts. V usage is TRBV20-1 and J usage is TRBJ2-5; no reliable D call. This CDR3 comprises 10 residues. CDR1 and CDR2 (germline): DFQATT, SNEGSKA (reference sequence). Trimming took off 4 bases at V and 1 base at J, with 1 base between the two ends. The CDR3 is CSATQETQYF. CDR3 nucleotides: TGCAGTGCTACCCAAGAGACCCAGTACTTC.

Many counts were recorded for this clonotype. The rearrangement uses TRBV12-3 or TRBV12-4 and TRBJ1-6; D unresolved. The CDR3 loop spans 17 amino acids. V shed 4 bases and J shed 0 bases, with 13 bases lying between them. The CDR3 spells CASSWTGSSSYNSPLHF. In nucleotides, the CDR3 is TGTGCCAGCAGTTGGACGGGCTCTAGCTCCTATAATTCACCCCTCCACTTT.

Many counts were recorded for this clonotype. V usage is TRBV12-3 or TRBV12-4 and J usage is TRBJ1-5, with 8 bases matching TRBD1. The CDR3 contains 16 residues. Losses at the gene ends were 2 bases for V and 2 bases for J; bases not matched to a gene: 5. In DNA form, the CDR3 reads TGTGCCAGCAGTTTAACAGGGGGTATGGGCAATCAGCCCCAGCATTTT. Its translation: CASSLTGGMGNQPQHF.

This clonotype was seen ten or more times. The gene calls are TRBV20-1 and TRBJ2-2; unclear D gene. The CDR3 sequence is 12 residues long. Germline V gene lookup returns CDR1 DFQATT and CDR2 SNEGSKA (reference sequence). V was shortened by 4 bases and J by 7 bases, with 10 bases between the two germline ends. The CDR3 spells CSATKSGGELFF. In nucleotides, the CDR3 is TGCAGTGCTACTAAGTCGGGCGGGGAGCTGTTTTTT.

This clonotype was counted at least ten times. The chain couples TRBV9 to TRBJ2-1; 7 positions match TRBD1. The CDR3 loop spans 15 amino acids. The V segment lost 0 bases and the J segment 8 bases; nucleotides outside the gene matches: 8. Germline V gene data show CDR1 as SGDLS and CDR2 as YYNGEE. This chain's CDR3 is CASSVGQGMIDEQFF. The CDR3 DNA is TGTGCCAGCAGCGTAGGACAGGGAATGATCGATGAGCAGTTCTTC.

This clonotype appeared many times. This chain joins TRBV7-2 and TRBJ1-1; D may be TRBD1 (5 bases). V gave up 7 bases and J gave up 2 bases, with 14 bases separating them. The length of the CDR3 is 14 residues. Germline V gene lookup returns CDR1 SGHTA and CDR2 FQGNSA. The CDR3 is CASTKFQGNTEAFF. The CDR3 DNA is TGTGCCAGCACCAAATTCCAGGGTAACACTGAAGCTTTCTTT.

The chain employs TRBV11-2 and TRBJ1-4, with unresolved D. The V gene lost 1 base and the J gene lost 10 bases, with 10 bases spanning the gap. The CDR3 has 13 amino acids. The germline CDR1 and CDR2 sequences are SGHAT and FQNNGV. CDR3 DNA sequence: TGTGCCAGCAGCTTAGTACGGGGTGGAAAACTGTTTTTT. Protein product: CASSLVRGGKLFF. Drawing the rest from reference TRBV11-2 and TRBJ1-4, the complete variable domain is EAGVAQSPRYKIIEKRQSVAFWCNPISGHATLYWYQQILGQGPKLLIQFQNNGVVDDSQLPKDRFSAERLKGVDSTLKIQPAKLEDSAVYLCASSLVRGGKLFFGSGTQLSVL.

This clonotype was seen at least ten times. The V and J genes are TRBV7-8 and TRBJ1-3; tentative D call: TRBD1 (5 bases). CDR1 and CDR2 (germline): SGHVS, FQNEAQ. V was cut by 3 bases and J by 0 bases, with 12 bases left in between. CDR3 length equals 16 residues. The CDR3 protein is CASSLGDSTSGNTIYF. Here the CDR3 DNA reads TGTGCCAGCAGCTTGGGCGACAGTACCTCTGGAAACACCATATATTTT.